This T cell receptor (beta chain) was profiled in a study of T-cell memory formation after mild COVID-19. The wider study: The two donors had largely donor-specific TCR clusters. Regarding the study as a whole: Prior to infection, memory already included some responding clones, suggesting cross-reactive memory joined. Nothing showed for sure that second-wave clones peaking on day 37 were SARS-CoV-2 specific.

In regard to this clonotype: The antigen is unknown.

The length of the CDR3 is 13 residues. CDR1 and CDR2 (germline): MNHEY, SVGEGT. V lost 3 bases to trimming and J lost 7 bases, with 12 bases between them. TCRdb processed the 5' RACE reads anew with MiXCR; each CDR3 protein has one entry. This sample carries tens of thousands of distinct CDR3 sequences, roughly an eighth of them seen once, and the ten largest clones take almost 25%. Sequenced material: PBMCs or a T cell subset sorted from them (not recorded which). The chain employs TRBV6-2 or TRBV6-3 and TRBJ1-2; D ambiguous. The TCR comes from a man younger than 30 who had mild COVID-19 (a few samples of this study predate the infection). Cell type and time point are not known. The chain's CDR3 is CASSYRGQSGYTF. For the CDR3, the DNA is TGTGCCAGCAGTTATAGAGGGCAGAGTGGCTACACCTTC.